This TCR beta chain was documented in a study of identifying expanded T cells in peripheral blood. Study-wide findings and caveats: Over about two and four weeks, about 15 and 18 clones changed, versus roughly 1.1 between replicates.

No infections or other immune events were documented during collection. This CDR3 has 17 amino acids. The junction had 4 bases not matched to a gene; V was cut back by 4 bases and J by 0 bases. CDR1 and CDR2 (germline): SGHTA, FQGNSA. TCRdb keeps only in-frame clones here, not all; method: immunoSEQ multiplex PCR. The sample includes roughly 61,000 clones, approximately 89% of them seen just once. With respect to this clone: Its antigen is still unknown.

The receptor was derived from a person aged 18 to 75 in good health. This chain joins TRBV7-2 and TRBJ2-5, with 14 bases lining up with TRBD2. Input material: blood. The CDR3 region is CASSSGLAGVNQETQYF. CDR3 in DNA: TGTGCCAGCAGCTCGGGACTAGCGGGAGTTAACCAAGAGACCCAGTACTTC.